Listed below are T cell receptor beta chains from one sample, sequenced in a study of early T cells in non-severe SARS-CoV-2 infection. MiXCR, applied by TCRdb to the 5' RACE reads, yields one record per CDR3 protein. The sample has 45,000 to 65,000 distinct CDR3 sequences; approximately 12% are singletons. Sequenced material: whole blood, taken at baseline. The receptors come from an adult who was a healthcare worker with PCR-confirmed SARS-CoV-2 infection or an uninfected control (not recorded which). CDR3s leave out the opening cysteine and the closing phenylalanine or tryptophan.

J: TRBJ2-1; V: TRBV11-2; CDR3: ASSLADDPSSYNEQF
J: TRBJ2-3; V: TRBV6-5; CDR3: AKHPVSGVYTDTQY
J: TRBJ2-7; V: TRBV7-8; CDR3: ASSRISGEQY
J: TRBJ1-1; V: TRBV7-6; CDR3: ASSLEPNRGRTEAF
J: TRBJ1-1; V: TRBV18; CDR3: ASSSIDTGAEAF
J: TRBJ2-1; V: TRBV7-9; CDR3: ASFPLALSSYNEQF
J: TRBJ1-5; V: TRBV10-1; CDR3: ASSADGSKPQH
J: TRBJ2-4; V: TRBV20-1; CDR3: SAMPGLAFQNIQY
J: TRBJ1-1; V: TRBV6-1; CDR3: ASSARADLEAF
J: TRBJ2-7; V: TRBV6-6; CDR3: ASSGLAGSSYEQY
J: TRBJ2-3; V: TRBV20-1; CDR3: SAGRRQTGTDTQY
J: TRBJ2-7; V: TRBV28; CDR3: ASSPRDSPREQY
J: TRBJ2-7; V: TRBV6-5; CDR3: ASRAFPGEEQY
J: TRBJ2-2; V: TRBV14; CDR3: ASSQASLALSAGELF
J: TRBJ2-1; V: TRBV24-1; CDR3: ATSRTELDEQF
J: TRBJ1-4; V: TRBV5-4; CDR3: ASSFTGTHHEKLF